A single T cell receptor (beta chain) is shown here with its context. This entry belongs to a study of blood T cell repertoires in COVID-19. Across the whole study: Some COVID-19 samples were acute and others convalescent; all came from the United States, Italy and Spain. The cDNA or gDNA used as material had been derived from T cells, B-cell-depleted T cells, or PBMCs.

Per the germline V gene, CDR1 is MNHNS and CDR2 is SASEGT. V was cut by 1 base and J by 7 bases, with 17 bases left in between. The CDR3 totals 15 residues. Original handling: Estimates of nucleated cell counts were drawn from the amplification of reference gene primers. Sequencing used immunoSEQ multiplex PCR; TCRdb keeps in-frame clones, though not all of them. V, J and clone size derive from that table, while D and trimming were established from the DNA sequence. The data contain about 230,000 clones, approximately 85% of them seen just once; the ten biggest clones take up around 0.97%. The chain uses TRBV6-1 and TRBJ2-7; TRBD2 might be the D (6 bases). Sequenced sample: peripheral blood. This clonotype was sampled from a man aged 35-49 years with acute or convalescent COVID-19. The DNA for the CDR3 is TGTGCCAGCAGTGAAGGTCGTGCGGGGACCCGGGAGCAGTACTTC. It is translated as CASSEGRAGTREQYF.